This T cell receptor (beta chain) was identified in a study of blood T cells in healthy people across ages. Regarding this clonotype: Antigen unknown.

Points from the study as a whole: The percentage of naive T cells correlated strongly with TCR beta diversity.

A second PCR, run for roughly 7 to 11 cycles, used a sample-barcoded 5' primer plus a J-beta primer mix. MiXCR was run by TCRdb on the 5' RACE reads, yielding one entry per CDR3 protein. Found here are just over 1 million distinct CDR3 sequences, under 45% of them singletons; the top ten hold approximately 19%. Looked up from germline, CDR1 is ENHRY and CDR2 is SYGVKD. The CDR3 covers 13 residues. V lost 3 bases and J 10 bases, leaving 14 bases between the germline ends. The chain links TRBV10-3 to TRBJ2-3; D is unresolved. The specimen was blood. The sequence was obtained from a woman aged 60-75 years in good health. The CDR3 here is CAISDPPPPPQYF. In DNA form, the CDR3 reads TGTGCCATCAGTGACCCTCCCCCACCCCCGCAGTATTTT.